This T cell receptor (beta chain) was identified during a study of molecular identifiers for immune sequencing clone quantification. Study results and limitations: For effector cells, clones above 20 RNA copies held over 98% of molecules; for naive cells, under 1%.

Preparation of the bulk TCR libraries relied on previously described methods and listed TCR primers. In TCRdb, the PCR reads were re-called with MiXCR into one record per CDR3 protein. The data show some 650,000 distinct CDR3 sequences, with about 20% seen just once and roughly 0.83% held by the top ten. Source material for naive CD8 libraries was about 17,000 to 1,100,000 sorted cells, with 10%, 30% or 50% RNA. J gave up 8 bases and V 5 bases, and 4 bases lay outside the gene matches. This CDR3 region has 12 residues. Germline assignment: CDR1 KGHDR and CDR2 SFDVKD. Remarks on this clonotype: The antigen is unknown.

The chain carries TRBV24-1 and TRBJ1-1; TRBD1 agrees at 7 bases. The sequence was collected from a human donor in good health. Some libraries in this study had Jurkat cell RNA spiked in. Input material: naive CD8+ T cells from blood, with Jurkat cell RNA spiked in. The subset denotes: FACS-sorted CD8+CD4-CCR7+CD45RA+ naive T cells. The CDR3: CATSAQTGEAFF. CDR3 bases: TGTGCCACCAGTGCCCAGACAGGGGAAGCTTTCTTT.